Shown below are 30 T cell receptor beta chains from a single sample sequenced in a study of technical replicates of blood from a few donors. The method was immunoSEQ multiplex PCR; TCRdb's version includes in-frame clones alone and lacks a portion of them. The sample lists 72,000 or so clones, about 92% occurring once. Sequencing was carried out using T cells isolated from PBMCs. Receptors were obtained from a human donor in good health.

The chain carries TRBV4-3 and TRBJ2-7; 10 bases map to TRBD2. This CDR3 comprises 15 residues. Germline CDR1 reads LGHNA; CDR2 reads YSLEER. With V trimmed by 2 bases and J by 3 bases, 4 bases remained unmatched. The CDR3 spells CASSQSGLAHYEQYF. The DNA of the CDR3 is TGCGCCAGCAGCCAATCGGGACTAGCGCACTACGAGCAGTACTTC.

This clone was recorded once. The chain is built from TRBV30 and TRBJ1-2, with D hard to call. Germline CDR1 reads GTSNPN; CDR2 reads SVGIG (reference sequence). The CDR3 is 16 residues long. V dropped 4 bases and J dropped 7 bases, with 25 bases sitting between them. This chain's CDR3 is CAWTLGIPEEGSGYTF. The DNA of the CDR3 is TGTGCCTGGACCCTGGGGATTCCCGAAGAGGGTTCTGGCTACACCTTC.

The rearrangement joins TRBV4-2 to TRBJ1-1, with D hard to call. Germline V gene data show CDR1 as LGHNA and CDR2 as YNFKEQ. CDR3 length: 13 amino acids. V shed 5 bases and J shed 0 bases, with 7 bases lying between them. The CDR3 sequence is CASSYGVNTEAFF. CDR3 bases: TGTGCCAGCAGCTACGGAGTGAACACTGAAGCTTTCTTT.

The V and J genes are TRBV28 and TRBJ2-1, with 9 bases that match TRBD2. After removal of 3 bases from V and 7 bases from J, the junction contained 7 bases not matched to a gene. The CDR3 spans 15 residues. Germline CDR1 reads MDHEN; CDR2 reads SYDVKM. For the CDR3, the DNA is TGTGCCAGCAGTTTTAAACTAGCGGGTAATAATGAGCAGTTCTTC. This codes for CASSFKLAGNNEQFF.

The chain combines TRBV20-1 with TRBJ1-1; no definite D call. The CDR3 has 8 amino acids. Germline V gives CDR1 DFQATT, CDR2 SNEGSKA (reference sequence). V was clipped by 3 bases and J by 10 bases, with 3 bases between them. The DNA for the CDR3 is TGCAGTGCTAGCCGAGCTTTCTTT. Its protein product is CSASRAFF.

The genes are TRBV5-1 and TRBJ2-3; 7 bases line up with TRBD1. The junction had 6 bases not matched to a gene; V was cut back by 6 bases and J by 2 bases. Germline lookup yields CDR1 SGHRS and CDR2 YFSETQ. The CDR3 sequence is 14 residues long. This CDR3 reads CASTDRELTDTQYF. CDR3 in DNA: TGCGCCAGCACCGACAGGGAACTCACAGATACGCAGTATTTT.

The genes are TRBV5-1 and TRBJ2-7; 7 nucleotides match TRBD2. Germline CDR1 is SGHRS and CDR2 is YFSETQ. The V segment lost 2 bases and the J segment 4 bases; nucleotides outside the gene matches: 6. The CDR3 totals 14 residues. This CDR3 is CASSFREARYEQYF. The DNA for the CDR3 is TGCGCCAGCAGCTTCCGGGAGGCACGATACGAGCAGTACTTC.

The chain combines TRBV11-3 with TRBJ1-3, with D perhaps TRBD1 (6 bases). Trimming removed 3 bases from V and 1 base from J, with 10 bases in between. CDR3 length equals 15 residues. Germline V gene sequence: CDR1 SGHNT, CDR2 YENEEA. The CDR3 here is CASSFRTASGNTIYF. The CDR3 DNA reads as TGTGCCAGCAGCTTCCGGACAGCGTCTGGAAACACCATATATTTT.

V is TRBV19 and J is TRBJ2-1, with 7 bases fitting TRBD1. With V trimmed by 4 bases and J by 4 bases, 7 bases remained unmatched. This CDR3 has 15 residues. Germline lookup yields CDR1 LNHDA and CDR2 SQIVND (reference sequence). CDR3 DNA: TGTGCCAGTAGTAGGCCGGGACAGATGTACAATGAGCAGTTCTTC. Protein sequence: CASSRPGQMYNEQFF. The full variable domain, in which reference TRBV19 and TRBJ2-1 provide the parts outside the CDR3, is DGGITQSPKYLFRKEGQNVTLSCEQNLNHDAMYWYRQDPGQGLRLIYYSQIVNDFQKGDIAEGYSVSREKKESFPLTVTSAQKNPTAFYLCASSRPGQMYNEQFFGPGTRLTVL.

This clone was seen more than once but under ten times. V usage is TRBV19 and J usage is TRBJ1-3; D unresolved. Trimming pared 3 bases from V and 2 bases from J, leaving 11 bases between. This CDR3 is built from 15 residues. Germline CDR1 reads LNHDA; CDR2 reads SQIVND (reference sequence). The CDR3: CASSIAPGAGNTIYF. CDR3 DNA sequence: TGTGCCAGTAGTATTGCTCCGGGAGCTGGAAACACCATATATTTT.

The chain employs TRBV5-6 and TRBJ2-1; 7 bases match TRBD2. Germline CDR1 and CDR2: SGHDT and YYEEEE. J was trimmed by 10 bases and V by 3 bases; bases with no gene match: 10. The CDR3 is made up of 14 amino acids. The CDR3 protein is CASSWDYLPEEQFF. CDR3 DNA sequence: TGTGCCAGCAGCTGGGACTACCTACCTGAGGAGCAGTTCTTC.

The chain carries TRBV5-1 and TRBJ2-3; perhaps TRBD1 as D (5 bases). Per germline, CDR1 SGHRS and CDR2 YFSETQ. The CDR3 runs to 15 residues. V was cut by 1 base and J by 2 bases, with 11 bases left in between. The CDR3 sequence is CASSLLTGDTDTQYF. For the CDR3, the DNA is TGCGCCAGCAGCTTGTTAACAGGTGACACAGATACGCAGTATTTT.

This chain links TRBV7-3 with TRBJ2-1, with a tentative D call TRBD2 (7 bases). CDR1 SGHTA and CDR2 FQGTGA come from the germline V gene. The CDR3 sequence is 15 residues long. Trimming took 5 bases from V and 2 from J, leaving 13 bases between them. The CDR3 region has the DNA TGTGCCAGCAGCCCCGTGCGGGGGCCCTACAATGAGCAGTTCTTC. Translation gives CASSPVRGPYNEQFF.

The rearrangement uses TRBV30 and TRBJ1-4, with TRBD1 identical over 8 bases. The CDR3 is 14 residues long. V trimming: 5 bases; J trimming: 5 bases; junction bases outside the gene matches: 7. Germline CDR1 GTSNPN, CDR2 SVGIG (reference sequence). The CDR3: CAWLRGQENEKLFF. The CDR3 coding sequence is TGTGCCTGGCTTCGGGGACAGGAAAATGAAAAACTGTTTTTT.

The CDR3: CASSLVAGLAGDNEQFF. DNA of the CDR3: TGTGCCAGCAGCTTAGTCGCCGGACTAGCGGGAGACAATGAGCAGTTCTTC. The chain has TRBV7-9 and TRBJ2-1; 13 bases line up with TRBD2. This CDR3 comprises 17 residues. Trimming at V came to 1 base and at J to 5 bases, leaving 5 bases not matched to a gene. Germline V gene sequence: CDR1 SEHNR, CDR2 FQNEAQ (reference sequence).

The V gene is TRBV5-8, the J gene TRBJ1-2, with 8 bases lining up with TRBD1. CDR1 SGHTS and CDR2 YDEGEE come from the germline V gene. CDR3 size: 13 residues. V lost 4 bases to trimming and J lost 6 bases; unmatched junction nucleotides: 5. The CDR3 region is CASSLGQVDGYTF. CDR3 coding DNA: TGTGCCAGCAGCCTGGGACAGGTCGATGGCTACACCTTC.

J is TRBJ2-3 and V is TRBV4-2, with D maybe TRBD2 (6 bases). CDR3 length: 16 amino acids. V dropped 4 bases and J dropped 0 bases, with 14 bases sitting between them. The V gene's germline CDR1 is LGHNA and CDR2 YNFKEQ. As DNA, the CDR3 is TGTGCCAGCAGCCCGATAGCGGACGCTAGCACAGATACGCAGTATTTT. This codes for CASSPIADASTDTQYF.

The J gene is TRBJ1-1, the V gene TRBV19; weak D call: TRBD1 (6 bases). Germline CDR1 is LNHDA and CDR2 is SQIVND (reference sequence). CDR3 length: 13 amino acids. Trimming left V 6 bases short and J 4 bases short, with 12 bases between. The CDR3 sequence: CASRPTGSTEAFF. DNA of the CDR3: TGTGCCAGTAGACCTACAGGGAGCACTGAAGCTTTCTTT.

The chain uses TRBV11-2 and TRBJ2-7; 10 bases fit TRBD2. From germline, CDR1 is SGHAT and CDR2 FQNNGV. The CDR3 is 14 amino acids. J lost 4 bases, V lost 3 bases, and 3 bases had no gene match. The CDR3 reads CASSFGTSVYEQYF. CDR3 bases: TGTGCCAGCAGCTTCGGGACTAGCGTATACGAGCAGTACTTC.

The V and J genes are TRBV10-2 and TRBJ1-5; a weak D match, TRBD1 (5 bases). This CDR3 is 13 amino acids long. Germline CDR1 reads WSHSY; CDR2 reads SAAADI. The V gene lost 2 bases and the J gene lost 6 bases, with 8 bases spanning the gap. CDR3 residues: CASSEAGVQPQHF. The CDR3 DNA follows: TGCGCCAGCAGTGAGGCGGGGGTTCAGCCCCAGCATTTT.

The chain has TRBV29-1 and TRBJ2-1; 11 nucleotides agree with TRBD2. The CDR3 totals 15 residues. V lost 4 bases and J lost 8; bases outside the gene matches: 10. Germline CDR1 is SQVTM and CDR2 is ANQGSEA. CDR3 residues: CSVVLGLADHDEQFF. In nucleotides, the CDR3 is TGCAGCGTTGTTCTGGGACTAGCGGACCATGATGAGCAGTTCTTC.

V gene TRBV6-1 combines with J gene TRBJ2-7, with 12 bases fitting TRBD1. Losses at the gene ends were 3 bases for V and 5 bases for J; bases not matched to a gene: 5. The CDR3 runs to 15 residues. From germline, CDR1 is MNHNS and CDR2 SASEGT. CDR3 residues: CASSDGDRGHNEQYF. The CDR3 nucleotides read TGTGCCAGCAGTGACGGGGACAGGGGGCACAACGAGCAGTACTTC.

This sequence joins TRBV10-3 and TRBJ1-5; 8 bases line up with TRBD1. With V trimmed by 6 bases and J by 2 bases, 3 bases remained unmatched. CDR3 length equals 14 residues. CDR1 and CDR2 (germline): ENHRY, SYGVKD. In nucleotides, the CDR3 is TGTGCCATCAGCCAGGGGGCTGGCAATCAGCCCCAGCATTTT. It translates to CAISQGAGNQPQHF.

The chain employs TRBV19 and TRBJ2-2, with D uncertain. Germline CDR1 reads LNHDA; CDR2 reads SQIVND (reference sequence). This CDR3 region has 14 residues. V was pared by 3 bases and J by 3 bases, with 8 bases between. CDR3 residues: CASSIQQYTGELFF. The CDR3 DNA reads TGTGCCAGTAGTATTCAACAGTACACCGGGGAGCTGTTTTTT.

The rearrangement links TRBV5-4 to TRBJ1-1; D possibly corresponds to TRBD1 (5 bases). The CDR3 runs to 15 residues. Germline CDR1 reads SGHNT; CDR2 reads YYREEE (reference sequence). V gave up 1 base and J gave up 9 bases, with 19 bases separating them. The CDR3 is CASSLTRGTQEKAFF. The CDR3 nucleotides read TGTGCCAGCAGCTTGACTCGAGGAACACAGGAAAAAGCTTTCTTT.

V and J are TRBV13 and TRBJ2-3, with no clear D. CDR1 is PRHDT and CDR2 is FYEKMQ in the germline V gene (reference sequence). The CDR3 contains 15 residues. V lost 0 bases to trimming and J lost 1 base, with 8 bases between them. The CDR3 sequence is CASSLGVGGTDTQYF. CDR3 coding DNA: TGTGCCAGCAGCTTAGGTGTAGGAGGCACAGATACGCAGTATTTT.

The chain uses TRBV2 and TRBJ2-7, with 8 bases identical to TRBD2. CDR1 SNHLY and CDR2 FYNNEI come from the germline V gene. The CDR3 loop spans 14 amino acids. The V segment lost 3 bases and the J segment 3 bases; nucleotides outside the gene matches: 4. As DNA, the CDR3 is TGTGCCAGCAGTGATACCGGGACTAGCTACGAGCAGTACTTC. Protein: CASSDTGTSYEQYF. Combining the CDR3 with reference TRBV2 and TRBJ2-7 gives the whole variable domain EPEVTQTPSHQVTQMGQEVILRCVPISNHLYFYWYRQILGQKVEFLVSFYNNEISEKSEIFDDQFSVERPDGSNFTLKIRSTKLEDSAMYFCASSDTGTSYEQYFGPGTRLTVT.

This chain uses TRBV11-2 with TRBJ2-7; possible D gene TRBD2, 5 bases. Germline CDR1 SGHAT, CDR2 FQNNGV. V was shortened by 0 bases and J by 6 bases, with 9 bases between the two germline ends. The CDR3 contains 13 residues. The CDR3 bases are TGTGCCAGCAGCTTAGATCGGGGAATCGAGCAGTACTTC. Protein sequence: CASSLDRGIEQYF.

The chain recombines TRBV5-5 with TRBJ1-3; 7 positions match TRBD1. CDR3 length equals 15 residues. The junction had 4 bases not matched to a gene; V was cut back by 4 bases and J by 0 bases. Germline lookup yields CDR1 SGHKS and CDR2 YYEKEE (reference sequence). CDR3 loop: CASSGTVHSGNTIYF. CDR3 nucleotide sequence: TGTGCCAGCAGCGGGACAGTTCACTCTGGAAACACCATATATTTT.

Written as DNA, the CDR3 is TGTGCCAGCAGTTTTTACCAGGGGGCACATGGCTACACCTTC. Translated: CASSFYQGAHGYTF. The chain recombines TRBV27 with TRBJ1-2; the match to TRBD1 covers 8 bases. This CDR3 contains 14 residues. Trimming removed 3 bases from V and 6 bases from J; junction bases left unmatched: 6. CDR1 MNHEY and CDR2 SMNVEV come from the germline V gene (reference sequence).